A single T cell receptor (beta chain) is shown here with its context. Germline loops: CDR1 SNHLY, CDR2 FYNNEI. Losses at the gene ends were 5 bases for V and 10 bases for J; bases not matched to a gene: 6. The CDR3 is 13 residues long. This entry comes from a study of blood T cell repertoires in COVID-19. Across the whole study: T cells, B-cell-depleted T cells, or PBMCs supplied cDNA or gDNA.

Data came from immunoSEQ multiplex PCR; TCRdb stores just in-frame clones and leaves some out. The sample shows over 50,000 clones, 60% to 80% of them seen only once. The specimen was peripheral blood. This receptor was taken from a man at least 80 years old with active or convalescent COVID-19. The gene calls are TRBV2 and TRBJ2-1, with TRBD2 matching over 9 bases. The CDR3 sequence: CASSPGLAREQFF. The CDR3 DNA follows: TGTGCCAGCAGTCCGGGACTAGCTCGGGAGCAGTTCTTC.